Shown below are 8 T cell receptor beta chains from a single sample sequenced in a study of T cell repertoires in cytomegalovirus infection. TCRdb itself ran the reads through MiXCR, one entry per CDR3 protein. The table has almost 300,000 distinct CDR3 sequences, about 8.8% seen once. Sample: PBMCs. The source is a human donor in good health (CMV status not recorded). Some clones in this sample may be carry-over from other donors' samples.

This clonotype was counted a few times. The chain combines TRBV3-1 with TRBJ2-3; TRBD1 matches at 8 bases. Germline CDR1 is LGHDT and CDR2 is YNNKEL (reference sequence). The ends lost 5 bases at V and 0 bases at J; junction bases unmatched: 7. This CDR3 has 16 amino acids. CDR3 bases: TGTGCCAGCAGCACCTGGGACAGGCCGAGCACAGATACGCAGTATTTT. It encodes CASSTWDRPSTDTQYF.

This clonotype has only a few counts. The chain recombines TRBV19 with TRBJ2-5; 9 bases agree with TRBD1. The CDR3 extends over 15 amino acids. The V gene's germline CDR1 is LNHDA and CDR2 SQIVND (reference sequence). Losses at the gene ends were 6 bases for V and 6 bases for J; bases not matched to a gene: 11. CDR3 coding DNA: TGTGCCAGTAGGGCCGGGACAGGGATGTGGAAGACCCAGTACTTC. Translation: CASRAGTGMWKTQYF.

In its sample, this clonotype was seen many times. As DNA, the CDR3 is TGTGCCAGCAGCTTAGGTGACGTGGGCTACACCTTC. This translates into CASSLGDVGYTF. The rearrangement links TRBV7-9 to TRBJ1-2; no reliable D call. This CDR3 comprises 12 residues. Germline lookup yields CDR1 SEHNR and CDR2 FQNEAQ (reference sequence). V lost 1 base, J lost 8 bases, and 8 bases lay in between.

This clonotype was observed at least ten times. V and J are TRBV6-2 or TRBV6-3 and TRBJ1-1; the match to TRBD1 covers 8 bases. V lost 3 bases, J lost 3 bases, and 3 bases stayed unmatched. The germline V gene encodes CDR1 MNHEY and CDR2 SVGEGT. The CDR3 covers 14 residues. In DNA, the CDR3 is TGTGCCAGCAGTTATCAGGGGGCGTACACTGAAGCTTTCTTT. This gives the protein CASSYQGAYTEAFF.

Ten or more counts support this clonotype. The chain is built from TRBV7-2 and TRBJ1-5; no clear D gene. Germline V gene lookup returns CDR1 SGHTA and CDR2 FQGNSA. This CDR3 contains 15 residues. The ends were cut back, 5 bases at V and 0 bases at J, with 11 bases in the middle. In DNA, the CDR3 is TGTGCCAGCAGCCAGGACTGGAATAGCAATCAGCCCCAGCATTTT. Its translation is CASSQDWNSNQPQHF.

The rearrangement links TRBV9 to TRBJ1-1; 10 nucleotides agree with TRBD1. The length of the CDR3 is 17 residues. J gave up 6 bases and V 4 bases, and 15 bases lay outside the gene matches. Germline V CDR1 and CDR2: SGDLS, YYNGEE. CDR3 sequence: CASSLEDRGIVTSEAFF. Here the CDR3 DNA reads TGTGCCAGCAGCCTCGAGGACAGGGGGATTGTAACTTCTGAAGCTTTCTTT.

This rearrangement joins TRBV11-2 to TRBJ2-5, with D tentatively TRBD1 (5 bases). V lost 5 bases and J 1 base, leaving 14 bases between the germline ends. Germline CDR1 SGHAT, CDR2 FQNNGV. The CDR3 contains 15 residues. The CDR3, as DNA: TGTGCCAGCAGCCCCTGGACACCACTCCAAGAGACCCAGTACTTC. As protein: CASSPWTPLQETQYF.

This clonotype was counted ten times or more. The V and J genes are TRBV5-5 and TRBJ1-1; D gene uncertain. The CDR3 extends over 15 amino acids. Between the trimmed V and J ends, which lost 1 base and 4 bases, there was a span of 14 bases. The germline V gene encodes CDR1 SGHKS and CDR2 YYEKEE (reference sequence). CDR3 sequence reads: CASSLSVGRTTEAFF. The CDR3 region has the DNA TGTGCCAGCAGCTTGTCGGTGGGGAGGACCACTGAAGCTTTCTTT.